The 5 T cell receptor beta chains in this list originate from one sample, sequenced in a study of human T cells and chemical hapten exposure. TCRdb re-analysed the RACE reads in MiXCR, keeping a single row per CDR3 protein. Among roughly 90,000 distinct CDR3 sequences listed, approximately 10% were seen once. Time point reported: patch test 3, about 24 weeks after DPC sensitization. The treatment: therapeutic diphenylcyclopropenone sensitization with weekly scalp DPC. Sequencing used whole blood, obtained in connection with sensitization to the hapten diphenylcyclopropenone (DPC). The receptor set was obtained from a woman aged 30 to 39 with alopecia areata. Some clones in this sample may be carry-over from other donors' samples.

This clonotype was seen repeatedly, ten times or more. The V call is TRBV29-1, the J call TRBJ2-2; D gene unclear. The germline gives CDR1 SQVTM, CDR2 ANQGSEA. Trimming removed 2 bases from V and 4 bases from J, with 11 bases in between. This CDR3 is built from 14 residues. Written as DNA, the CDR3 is TGCAGCGTTGAAATATTTCAAGGCACCGGGGAGCTGTTTTTT. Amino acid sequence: CSVEIFQGTGELFF.

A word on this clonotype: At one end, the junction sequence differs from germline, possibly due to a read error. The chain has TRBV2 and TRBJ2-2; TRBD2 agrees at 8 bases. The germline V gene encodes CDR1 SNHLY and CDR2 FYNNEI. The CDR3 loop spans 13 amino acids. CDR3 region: CTSKGLETGELFF. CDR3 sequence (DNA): TGTACCAGCAAGGGACTAGAGACCGGGGAGCTGTTTTTT.

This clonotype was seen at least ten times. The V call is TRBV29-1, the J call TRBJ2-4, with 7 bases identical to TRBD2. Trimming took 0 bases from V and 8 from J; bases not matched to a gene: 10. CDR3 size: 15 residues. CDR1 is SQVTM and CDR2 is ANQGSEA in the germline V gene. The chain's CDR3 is CSVEDLGSGADIQYF. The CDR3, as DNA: TGCAGCGTTGAAGATCTGGGCAGCGGGGCGGACATTCAGTACTTC.

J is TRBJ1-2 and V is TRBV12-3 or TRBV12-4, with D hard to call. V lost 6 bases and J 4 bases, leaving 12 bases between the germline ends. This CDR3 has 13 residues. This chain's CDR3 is CASSHGNRYGYTF. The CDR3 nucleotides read TGTGCCAGCAGCCATGGGAACCGCTATGGCTACACCTTC.

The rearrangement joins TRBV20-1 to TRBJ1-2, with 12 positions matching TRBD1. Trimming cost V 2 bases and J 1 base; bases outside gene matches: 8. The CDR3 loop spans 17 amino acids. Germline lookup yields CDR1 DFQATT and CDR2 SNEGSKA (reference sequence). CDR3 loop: CSARSLGTGGGNYGYTF. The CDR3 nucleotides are TGCAGTGCTAGATCCCTAGGGACAGGGGGCGGTAACTATGGCTACACCTTC.